The clone carrying this T cell receptor beta chain was recorded a few times. MiXCR, run by TCRdb on the reads, gives a single entry per CDR3 protein. Of around 180,000 distinct CDR3 sequences in the sample, 28% are singletons; the top ten hold about 28%. This entry comes from a study of T cell repertoires in cytomegalovirus infection. The germline V gene encodes CDR1 MNHNY and CDR2 SVGAGI (reference sequence). V shed 6 bases and J shed 5 bases, with 17 bases lying between them. This CDR3 contains 14 residues. The TCR originated in a human donor in good health (CMV status not recorded). Some clones in this sample may be carry-over from other donors' samples. The sequenced material came from PBMCs. The chain employs TRBV6-6 and TRBJ2-7; either TRBD1 or TRBD2 may supply D (6 bases each). CDR3 in amino acids: CASSPLRRDNEQYF. CDR3 DNA: TGTGCCAGCAGCCCTCTTCGGAGGGACAACGAGCAGTACTTC.